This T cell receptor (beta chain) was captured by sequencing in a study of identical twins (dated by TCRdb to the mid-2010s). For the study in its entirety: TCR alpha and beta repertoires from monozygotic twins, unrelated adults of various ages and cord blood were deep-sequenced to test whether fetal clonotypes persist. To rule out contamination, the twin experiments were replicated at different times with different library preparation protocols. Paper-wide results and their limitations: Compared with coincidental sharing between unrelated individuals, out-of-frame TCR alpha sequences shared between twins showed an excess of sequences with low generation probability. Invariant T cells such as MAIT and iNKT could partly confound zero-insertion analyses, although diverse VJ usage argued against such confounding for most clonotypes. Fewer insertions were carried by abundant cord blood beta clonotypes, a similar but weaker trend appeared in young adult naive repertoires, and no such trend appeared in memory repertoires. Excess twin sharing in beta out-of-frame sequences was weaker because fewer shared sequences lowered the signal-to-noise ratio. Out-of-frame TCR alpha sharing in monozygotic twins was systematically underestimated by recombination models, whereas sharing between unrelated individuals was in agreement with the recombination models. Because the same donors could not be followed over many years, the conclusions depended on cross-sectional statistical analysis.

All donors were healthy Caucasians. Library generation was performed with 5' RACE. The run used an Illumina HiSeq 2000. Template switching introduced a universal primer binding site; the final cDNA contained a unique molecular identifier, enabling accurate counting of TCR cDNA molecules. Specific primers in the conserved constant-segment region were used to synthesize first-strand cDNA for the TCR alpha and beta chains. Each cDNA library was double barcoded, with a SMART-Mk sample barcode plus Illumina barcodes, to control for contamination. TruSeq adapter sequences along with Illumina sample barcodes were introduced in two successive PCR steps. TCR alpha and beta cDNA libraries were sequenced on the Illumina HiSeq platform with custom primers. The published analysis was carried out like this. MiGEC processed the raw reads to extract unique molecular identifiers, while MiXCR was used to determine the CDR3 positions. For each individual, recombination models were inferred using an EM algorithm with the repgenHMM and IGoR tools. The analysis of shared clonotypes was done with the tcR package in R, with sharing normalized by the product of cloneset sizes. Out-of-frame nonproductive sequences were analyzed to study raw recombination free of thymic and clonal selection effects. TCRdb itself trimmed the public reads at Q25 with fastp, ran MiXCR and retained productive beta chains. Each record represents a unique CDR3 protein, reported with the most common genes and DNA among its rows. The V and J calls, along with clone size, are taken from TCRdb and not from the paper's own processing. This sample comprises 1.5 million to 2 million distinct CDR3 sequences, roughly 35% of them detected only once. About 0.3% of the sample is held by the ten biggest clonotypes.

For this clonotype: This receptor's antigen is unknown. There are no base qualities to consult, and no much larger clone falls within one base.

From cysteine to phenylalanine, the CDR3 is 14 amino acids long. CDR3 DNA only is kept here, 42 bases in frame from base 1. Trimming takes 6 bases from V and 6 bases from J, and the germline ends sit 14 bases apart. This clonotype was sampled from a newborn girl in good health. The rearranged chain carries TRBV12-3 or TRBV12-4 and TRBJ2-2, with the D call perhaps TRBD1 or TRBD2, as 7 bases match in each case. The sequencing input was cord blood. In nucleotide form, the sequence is TGTGCCAGCAGCCTCAGGGGGAGGGCCGGGGAGCTGTTTTTT. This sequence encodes CASSLRGRAGELFF.